Below are 28 T cell receptor beta chains sequenced from a single sample in a study of vaccination and CD4 T cells after COVID-19. Their antigens are not known. Sequenced with the Oncomine TCR Beta short-read assay was DNA taken from cultured CD4+ T cells. TCRdb ran MiXCR on the PCR reads and lists one entry per CDR3 protein. The sample has about 20,000 distinct CDR3 sequences; around half are singletons. Treatment noted: roughly nine-day PBMC culture with coronavirus spike peptide pools or control peptides (ViraFEST assay). The sequenced sample consisted of CD4+ T cells from blood, cultured in vitro. The receptors shown here come from a human donor who had recovered from COVID-19.

This clonotype occurred a few times. The rearrangement uses TRBV6-1 and TRBJ2-2; the D is unclear. The CDR3 is 13 residues long. Germline-derived CDR1 and CDR2 are MNHNS and SASEGT. V was shortened by 5 bases and J by 4 bases, with 8 bases between the two germline ends. The CDR3 bases are TGTGCCAGCAGTCCTAGAACCACCGGGGAGCTGTTTTTT. It specifies CASSPRTTGELFF.

V usage is TRBV4-1 and J usage is TRBJ1-5; D may be TRBD1 (6 bases). Per the germline V gene, CDR1 is MGHRA and CDR2 is YSYEKL. The CDR3 is made up of 17 amino acids. V was clipped by 1 base and J by 6 bases, with 19 bases between them. The CDR3 sequence is CASSQGPGAEQSQPQHF. The CDR3, as DNA: TGCGCCAGCAGCCAAGGTCCGGGGGCGGAACAGAGTCAGCCCCAGCATTTT.

This chain joins TRBV19 and TRBJ1-4, with 7 positions matching TRBD1. The V segment lost 4 bases and the J segment 2 bases; nucleotides outside the gene matches: 4. In germline, CDR1 is LNHDA, CDR2 SQIVND (reference sequence). The CDR3 spans 15 residues. The CDR3 loop is CASSSTGATNEKLFF. The CDR3 coding sequence is TGTGCCAGTAGTAGCACAGGGGCTACTAATGAAAAACTGTTTTTT.

J is TRBJ2-2 and V is TRBV20-1; D uncertain. This CDR3 is built from 14 residues. Looked up from germline, CDR1 is DFQATT and CDR2 is SNEGSKA (reference sequence). The ends were cut back, 0 bases at V and 5 bases at J, with 10 bases in the middle. The CDR3 bases are TGCAGTGCTAGAGATCGAGGACGGACCGGGGAGCTGTTTTTT. Its protein product is CSARDRGRTGELFF.

This clonotype was observed a handful of times. The chain recombines TRBV6-1 with TRBJ1-1; possible D gene TRBD1, 6 bases. The V end was cut by 7 bases, the J end by 4 bases, with 13 bases between. The CDR3 sequence is 13 residues long. Germline lookup yields CDR1 MNHNS and CDR2 SASEGT. The CDR3 loop is CASMGGVVTEAFF. As DNA, the CDR3 is TGTGCCAGCATGGGGGGCGTCGTCACTGAAGCTTTCTTT.

The rearrangement links TRBV28 to TRBJ1-2, with TRBD1 as a possible D gene (6 bases). This CDR3 is 12 amino acids long. V was trimmed by 7 bases and J by 8 bases, leaving 14 bases between them. Germline values: CDR1 MDHEN, CDR2 SYDVKM. CDR3 DNA: TGTGCCAGCAAAACCACAGGGAAGGGCTACACCTTC. Translating gives CASKTTGKGYTF.

As DNA, the CDR3 is TGTGCCATCAGTCCTACCGGGACAGAGAGCAATCAGCCCCAGCATTTT. Translated: CAISPTGTESNQPQHF. The chain combines TRBV10-3 with TRBJ1-5; 7 bases are a match to TRBD1. This CDR3 spans 16 amino acids. Germline V CDR1 and CDR2: ENHRY, SYGVKD. The junction had 8 bases not matched to a gene; V was cut back by 5 bases and J by 1 base.

J is TRBJ2-3 and V is TRBV27; 9 nucleotides line up with TRBD2. CDR1 MNHEY and CDR2 SMNVEV come from the germline V gene (reference sequence). CDR3 length: 15 residues. V shed 4 bases, J shed 2 bases, and the junction held 4 bases outside the gene matches. CDR3: CASSSTSGNTDTQYF. The CDR3 DNA reads TGTGCCAGCAGTTCGACTAGCGGAAACACAGATACGCAGTATTTT.

The chain links TRBV6-2 or TRBV6-3 to TRBJ2-1; 7 nucleotides agree with TRBD2. CDR1 MNHEY and CDR2 SVGEGT come from the germline V gene. The CDR3 runs 16 residues. With V trimmed by 2 bases and J by 2 bases, 6 bases remained unmatched. The CDR3 nucleotides read TGTGCCAGCAGTTACCCCCAGCGGGAACCCTACAATGAGCAGTTCTTC. Amino acid sequence: CASSYPQREPYNEQFF.

V gene TRBV6-1 combines with J gene TRBJ1-3, with unresolved D. The CDR3 is made up of 15 amino acids. The germline V gene encodes CDR1 MNHNS and CDR2 SASEGT. Trimming shortened V by 6 bases and J by 4 bases, and 16 bases separated the two germline ends. The CDR3: CASRAARTGGNTIYF. Here the CDR3 DNA reads TGTGCCAGCAGAGCAGCCCGGACTGGAGGAAACACCATATATTTT.

This chain connects TRBV7-9 to TRBJ1-5; possible D gene TRBD1, 6 bases. Trimming took off 5 bases at V and 2 bases at J, with 16 bases between the two ends. This CDR3 comprises 16 residues. Germline lookup yields CDR1 SEHNR and CDR2 FQNEAQ (reference sequence). CDR3 sequence: CASSRQDGNGNQPQHF. The CDR3 DNA reads TGTGCCAGCAGCAGACAGGACGGGAATGGCAATCAGCCCCAGCATTTT.

The chain uses TRBV19 and TRBJ2-1; tentatively, D is TRBD1 or TRBD2 (5 bases each). The CDR3 extends over 16 amino acids. V lost 4 bases, J lost 3 bases, and 16 bases lay in between. The germline V gene has CDR1 LNHDA and CDR2 SQIVND (reference sequence). The CDR3 reads CASSTQGEGRYNEQFF. For the CDR3, the DNA is TGTGCCAGTAGTACTCAGGGAGAGGGGCGCTACAATGAGCAGTTCTTC.

This clonotype was seen a few times. This CDR3 reads CASVDRGQEPQHF. The CDR3 region has the DNA TGTGCCAGCGTTGACAGGGGGCAAGAGCCCCAGCATTTT. The chain has TRBV28 and TRBJ1-5, with TRBD1 matching 10 bases. This CDR3 comprises 13 residues. Germline lookup yields CDR1 MDHEN and CDR2 SYDVKM. V dropped 8 bases and J dropped 8; count of bases not matched to a gene: 6.

The chain carries TRBV7-2 and TRBJ2-3, with 8 bases that match TRBD2. The CDR3 covers 14 residues. Looked up from germline, CDR1 is SGHTA and CDR2 is FQGNSA. V shed 8 bases and J 4 bases; nucleotides not matched to a gene: 8. CDR3 loop: CASVLSGGPDTQYF. The DNA of the CDR3 is TGTGCCAGCGTCCTATCGGGGGGGCCAGATACGCAGTATTTT.

This clonotype was seen only a few times. This chain uses TRBV10-3 with TRBJ1-6; D gene ambiguous. The germline V gene has CDR1 ENHRY and CDR2 SYGVKD. Trimming took off 6 bases at V and 2 bases at J, with 11 bases between the two ends. The CDR3 sequence is 15 residues long. The DNA for the CDR3 is TGTGCCATCAGCCCTGAAGGACCCTATAATTCACCCCTCCACTTT. Its translation is CAISPEGPYNSPLHF.

The chain recombines TRBV20-1 with TRBJ2-2; D not resolved. The CDR3 is 11 amino acids. CDR1 is DFQATT, CDR2 SNEGSKA, per germline (reference sequence). V was shortened by 6 bases and J by 6 bases, with 8 bases between the two germline ends. This chain's CDR3 is CSAQGPGELFF. In DNA, the CDR3 is TGCAGTGCCCAAGGACCCGGGGAGCTGTTTTTT.

This chain connects TRBV19 to TRBJ1-6, with D unresolved. CDR1 LNHDA and CDR2 SQIVND come from the germline V gene (reference sequence). V gave up 2 bases and J gave up 4 bases, with 6 bases separating them. There are 14 residues in the CDR3. The CDR3 sequence is CASSIPSYNSPLHF. The CDR3 nucleotides read TGTGCCAGTAGTATACCGTCTTATAATTCACCCCTCCACTTT.

This rearrangement joins TRBV6-5 to TRBJ1-2; TRBD1 matches 10 bases. The CDR3 runs 15 residues. The V gene end was trimmed by 2 bases and the J gene end by 3 bases; junction bases not matched to a gene: 3. Germline V lookup: CDR1 MNHEY, CDR2 SVGAGI. The CDR3 sequence is CASSYRDRGYYGYTF. CDR3 nucleotide sequence: TGTGCCAGCAGTTACAGGGACAGGGGATACTATGGCTACACCTTC.

This clonotype appeared a few times. CDR3: CATFGHLLSYEQYF. CDR3 DNA sequence: TGCGCCACCTTCGGACATCTATTATCCTACGAGCAGTACTTC. V gene TRBV23-1 combines with J gene TRBJ2-7; possible D gene TRBD1, 5 bases. TRBV23-1 is placed among ORFs of uncertain function. V gave up 10 bases and J gave up 1 base, with 17 bases separating them. The CDR3 spans 14 residues.

This clonotype was detected a few times. The chain employs TRBV20-1 and TRBJ2-5; D is unresolved. The germline CDR1 and CDR2 sequences are DFQATT and SNEGSKA (reference sequence). Trimming pared 7 bases from V and 2 bases from J, leaving 11 bases between. This CDR3 comprises 12 residues. This chain's CDR3 is CSVELLQETQYF. The CDR3 coding sequence is TGCAGTGTTGAACTCCTTCAAGAGACCCAGTACTTC.

V usage is TRBV7-2 and J usage is TRBJ2-1; weak D call: TRBD2 (7 bases). The CDR3 sequence is 16 residues long. Trimming shortened V by 0 bases and J by 7 bases, and 16 bases separated the two germline ends. Germline V lookup: CDR1 SGHTA, CDR2 FQGNSA. CDR3 in DNA: TGTGCCAGCAGCTTAGCTTCCGGGGGGCCTAGAAATGAGCAGTTCTTC. As protein: CASSLASGGPRNEQFF.

The genes are TRBV6-2 or TRBV6-3 and TRBJ2-5; 8 bases align to TRBD2. The CDR3 totals 18 residues. The germline V gene has CDR1 MNHEY and CDR2 SVGEGT. Trimming removed 0 bases from V and 2 bases from J; junction bases left unmatched: 11. CDR3 amino acids: CASSYSKGGGQGQETQYF. CDR3 DNA sequence: TGTGCCAGCAGTTACTCGAAGGGCGGGGGGCAAGGGCAAGAGACCCAGTACTTC.

The chain is built from TRBV12-5 and TRBJ2-7; no reliable D call. This CDR3 has 11 residues. V was clipped by 11 bases and J by 2 bases, with 10 bases between them. Per germline, CDR1 LGHNT and CDR2 FRNRAP. The CDR3 here is CAARVTYEQYF. The CDR3 coding sequence is TGTGCTGCTCGGGTCACCTACGAGCAGTACTTC.

This clonotype was seen once. This chain connects TRBV7-2 to TRBJ1-2; TRBD1 matches 11 bases. Germline loops: CDR1 SGHTA, CDR2 FQGNSA. The CDR3 extends over 15 amino acids. The junction had 5 bases not matched to a gene; V was cut back by 0 bases and J by 8 bases. The CDR3: CASSLAPDRGLGYTF. The CDR3 DNA is TGTGCCAGCAGCTTAGCCCCGGACAGGGGGCTGGGCTACACCTTC.

This chain joins TRBV11-2 and TRBJ2-1, with D perhaps TRBD1 (5 bases). The germline V gene has CDR1 SGHAT and CDR2 FQNNGV. The CDR3 runs to 16 residues. Trimming left V 7 bases short and J 4 bases short, with 20 bases between. CDR3 protein: CASTLGWQGYYNEQFF. The CDR3 nucleotides read TGTGCCAGCACCCTGGGTTGGCAGGGATATTACAATGAGCAGTTCTTC.

The V gene is TRBV7-6, the J gene TRBJ2-3, with a tentative D call TRBD2 (6 bases). CDR3 length equals 17 residues. With 5 bases removed from V and 2 bases from J, the gap between germline ends came to 20 bases. Germline V lookup: CDR1 SGHVS, CDR2 FNYEAQ. CDR3 sequence reads: CASSLTTGSRPTDTQYF. The DNA of the CDR3 is TGTGCCAGCAGCCTAACAACCGGGAGCCGTCCCACAGATACGCAGTATTTT.

The chain has TRBV25-1 and TRBJ2-3; D could derive from TRBD1 or TRBD2 (5 bases each). V was clipped by 5 bases and J by 2 bases, with 20 bases between them. This CDR3 spans 17 amino acids. The germline V gene has CDR1 MGHDK and CDR2 SYGVNS. CDR3 DNA: TGTGCCAGCAGTAAATCCCTGGGACGGGGCTTCACAGATACGCAGTATTTT. This sequence encodes CASSKSLGRGFTDTQYF. The full variable domain, its missing parts supplied by reference TRBV25-1 and TRBJ2-3, is EADIYQTPRYLVIGTGKKITLECSQTMGHDKMYWYQQDPGMELHLIHYSYGVNSTEKGDLSSESTVSRIRTEHFPLTLESARPSHTSQYLCASSKSLGRGFTDTQYFGPGTRLTVL.

This clonotype was picked up a small number of times. V gene TRBV5-8 combines with J gene TRBJ1-1; D gene uncertain. Germline V gene lookup returns CDR1 SGHTS and CDR2 YDEGEE. This CDR3 spans 16 amino acids. V was clipped by 4 bases and J by 1 base, with 17 bases between them. CDR3 loop: CASSPPGVRKNTEAFF. In DNA form, the CDR3 reads TGTGCCAGCAGCCCCCCCGGAGTACGAAAGAACACTGAAGCTTTCTTT.